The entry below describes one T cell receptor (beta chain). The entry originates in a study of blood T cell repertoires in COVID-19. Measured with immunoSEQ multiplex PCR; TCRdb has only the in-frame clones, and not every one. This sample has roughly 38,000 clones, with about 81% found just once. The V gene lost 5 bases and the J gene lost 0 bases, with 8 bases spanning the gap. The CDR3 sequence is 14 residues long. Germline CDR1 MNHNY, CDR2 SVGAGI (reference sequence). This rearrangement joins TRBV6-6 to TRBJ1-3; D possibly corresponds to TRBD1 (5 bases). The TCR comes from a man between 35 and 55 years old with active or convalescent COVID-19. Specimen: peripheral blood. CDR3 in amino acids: CASSQGHSGNTIYF. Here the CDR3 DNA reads TGTGCCAGCAGTCAAGGACACTCTGGAAACACCATATATTTT.